Presented here are 18 T cell receptor beta chains from one specimen sequenced in a study of response to subunit inactivated influenza vaccine. TCRdb passed the RT-PCR reads through MiXCR, listing each CDR3 protein once. The sample contains about 520,000 distinct CDR3 sequences, approximately 7.8% of which appear only once. The material sequenced was PBMCs from blood, taken 23 to 25 months after vaccination. The receptor source for this set is a man aged 45 to 75 who received an inactivated influenza vaccine.

About this clonotype: At one boundary the junction diverges from the germline segment, which might be a read error. The rearrangement joins TRBV12-3 or TRBV12-4 to TRBJ2-2, with D hard to call. CDR3 length: 16 residues. CDR3 in amino acids: CTSSPGRVGLGGELFF. The CDR3 region has the DNA TGTACCAGCAGCCCGGGCCGAGTTGGGTTAGGCGGGGAGCTGTTTTTT.

This chain uses TRBV15 with TRBJ2-5; 13 nucleotides agree with TRBD2. Trimming removed 0 bases from V and 0 bases from J; junction bases left unmatched: 7. CDR1 is LNHNV and CDR2 is YYDKDF in the germline V gene (reference sequence). This CDR3 comprises 19 residues. The CDR3 loop reads CATSRDRTSGSAYQETQYF. The CDR3, as DNA: TGTGCCACCAGCAGAGATCGGACTAGCGGGAGTGCGTACCAAGAGACCCAGTACTTC.

The table lists this clonotype with a few counts. This chain joins TRBV5-1 and TRBJ2-7; D is unclear. V lost 0 bases and J 1 base, leaving 5 bases between the germline ends. The CDR3 sequence is 13 residues long. Germline CDR1 reads SGHRS; CDR2 reads YFSETQ. Here the CDR3 DNA reads TGCGCCAGCAGCTTGGAACAGTCCTACGAGCAGTACTTC. It is translated as CASSLEQSYEQYF.

This clonotype was recorded a few times. The rearrangement links TRBV6-5 to TRBJ2-4, with 9 bases identical to TRBD1. The CDR3 runs 17 residues. The J segment lost 0 bases and the V segment lost 0 bases, leaving 3 bases of the junction unmatched. Germline CDR1 MNHEY, CDR2 SVGAGI. The CDR3 nucleotides read TGTGCCAGCAGTTACTCGGGACAGGGCATAGCCAAAAACATTCAGTACTTC. Protein: CASSYSGQGIAKNIQYF.

The genes are TRBV19 and TRBJ2-5; no definite D call. Germline V gene sequence: CDR1 LNHDA, CDR2 SQIVND (reference sequence). The CDR3 contains 15 residues. V was clipped by 5 bases and J by 0 bases, with 13 bases between them. CDR3 sequence: CASSPPGWYQETQYF. The CDR3 DNA reads TGTGCCAGTAGTCCCCCCGGATGGTACCAAGAGACCCAGTACTTC.

This clonotype appeared many times. The V and J genes are TRBV6-1 and TRBJ2-3; TRBD2 matches at 9 bases. The CDR3 totals 15 residues. Germline V CDR1 and CDR2: MNHNS, SASEGT. V trimming: 7 bases; J trimming: 2 bases; junction bases outside the gene matches: 7. The CDR3 loop reads CASKKRGDPTDTQYF. CDR3 in DNA: TGTGCCAGCAAAAAGCGGGGGGATCCCACAGATACGCAGTATTTT.

This clonotype was recorded a few times. The chain recombines TRBV4-1 with TRBJ2-3; maybe TRBD1 (6 bases). Germline V gene data show CDR1 as MGHRA and CDR2 as YSYEKL. The V end lost 4 bases, the J end lost 0 bases, and 20 bases lay between the germline ends. The CDR3 consists of 18 residues. The CDR3, as DNA: TGCGCCAGCAGCCGGCGACAGGTACGACTGGAGAGCACAGATACGCAGTATTTT. This sequence encodes CASSRRQVRLESTDTQYF.

This clonotype was counted ten times or more. V and J are TRBV20-1 and TRBJ2-3; D is perhaps TRBD1 or TRBD2 (5 bases each). Per the germline V gene, CDR1 is DFQATT and CDR2 is SNEGSKA (reference sequence). V lost 1 base and J 0 bases, leaving 11 bases between the germline ends. The CDR3 sequence is 15 residues long. The CDR3 reads CSARGGTTSTDTQYF. The DNA of the CDR3 is TGCAGTGCTAGAGGGGGGACCACAAGCACAGATACGCAGTATTTT.

This clonotype was seen many times. The chain couples TRBV7-2 to TRBJ2-1; D assignment may be TRBD1 or TRBD2 (5 bases each). The CDR3 totals 13 residues. V was trimmed by 5 bases and J by 12 bases, leaving 17 bases between them. CDR1 and CDR2 (germline): SGHTA, FQGNSA. CDR3 region: CASSPGPKRGQFF. The CDR3 coding sequence is TGTGCCAGCAGCCCGGGGCCTAAAAGGGGGCAGTTCTTC.

Turning to this clonotype: At one boundary the junction diverges from the germline segment, which might be a read error. The chain links TRBV5-1 to TRBJ2-7; 7 bases map to TRBD1. The CDR3 is 15 residues long. Germline values: CDR1 SGHRS, CDR2 YFSETQ. This chain's CDR3 is CASSLRQGGPYEQYF. The CDR3 nucleotides are TGCGCCAGCAGCTTACGACAGGGTGGGCCCTATGAGCAGTACTTC.

The rearrangement links TRBV5-1 to TRBJ2-7, with TRBD1 as a possible D gene (7 bases). The V and J ends lost 1 base and 6 bases respectively, with 14 bases between them. The CDR3 consists of 14 residues. The germline CDR1 and CDR2 sequences are SGHRS and YFSETQ. The CDR3 loop is CASSLWQGGAEQYF. DNA for the CDR3: TGCGCCAGCAGCTTGTGGCAGGGGGGCGCCGAGCAGTACTTC.

This clonotype was seen a handful of times. The CDR3 is CASSYSGTALNTGELFF. For the CDR3, the DNA is TGTGCCAGCAGTTACTCGGGGACAGCACTGAACACCGGGGAGCTGTTTTTT. V and J are TRBV6-5 and TRBJ2-2; 7 nucleotides agree with TRBD1. The ends lost 0 bases at V and 1 base at J; junction bases unmatched: 5. This CDR3 spans 17 amino acids. Germline loops: CDR1 MNHEY, CDR2 SVGAGI.

The chain employs TRBV3-1 and TRBJ2-7; 10 bases agree with TRBD2. The CDR3 is 15 residues long. The V segment lost 4 bases and the J segment 3 bases; nucleotides outside the gene matches: 6. The V gene's germline CDR1 is LGHDT and CDR2 YNNKEL (reference sequence). Here the CDR3 reads CASSLSGGRHYEQYF. DNA for the CDR3: TGTGCCAGCAGCCTTAGCGGGGGGCGCCACTACGAGCAGTACTTC.

The sample holds a few counts of this clonotype. An end of the junction does not agree with germline; a read error may underlie this. The J gene is TRBJ2-7, the V gene TRBV9; D is possibly TRBD1 or TRBD2 (5 bases each). Per the germline V gene, CDR1 is SGDLS and CDR2 is YYNGEE. The CDR3 is 14 residues long. In nucleotides, the CDR3 is TGTGCCAGCGGCGTAGGGACGGGCTCCTACGAGCAGTACTTC. As protein: CASGVGTGSYEQYF.

This clonotype appeared a few times. This chain joins TRBV18 and TRBJ2-1, with D possibly TRBD2 on 6 matching bases. The CDR3 is 18 amino acids. V dropped 3 bases and J dropped 0 bases, with 18 bases sitting between them. CDR1 KGHSH and CDR2 LQKENI come from the germline V gene. The CDR3 is CASSPLSGLASSYNEQFF. The CDR3 coding sequence is TGTGCCAGCTCACCTTTAAGCGGCCTAGCGAGCTCCTACAATGAGCAGTTCTTC.

The chain recombines TRBV18 with TRBJ2-7, with 9 nucleotides matching TRBD1. The CDR3 extends over 14 amino acids. J was trimmed by 3 bases and V by 5 bases; bases with no gene match: 5. Germline V gene sequence: CDR1 KGHSH, CDR2 LQKENI. The CDR3: CASSTQTGGYEQYF. CDR3 DNA sequence: TGTGCCAGCTCAACCCAGACAGGGGGCTACGAGCAGTACTTC.

This clonotype was seen ten or more times. This rearrangement joins TRBV7-6 to TRBJ2-5; no clear D. V lost 1 base to trimming and J lost 7 bases, with 4 bases between them. This CDR3 spans 11 amino acids. The germline gives CDR1 SGHVS, CDR2 FNYEAQ. In nucleotides, the CDR3 is TGTGCCAGCAGCTTAGGGGTGACCCAGTACTTC. Residues: CASSLGVTQYF. The variable domain in full, with the rest retrieved from reference TRBV7-6 and TRBJ2-5, is GAGVSQSPRYKVTKRGQDVALRCDPISGHVSLYWYRQALGQGPEFLTYFNYEAQQDKSGLPNDRFSAERPEGSISTLTIQRTEQRDSAMYRCASSLGVTQYFGPGTRLLVL.

The chain recombines TRBV5-1 with TRBJ1-2; TRBD1 matches 9 bases. The V gene end was trimmed by 4 bases and the J gene end by 8 bases; junction bases not matched to a gene: 9. Germline assignment: CDR1 SGHRS and CDR2 YFSETQ. The CDR3 contains 14 residues. The CDR3 reads CASSPVPGQGGYTF. CDR3 sequence (DNA): TGCGCCAGCAGCCCGGTACCGGGACAGGGAGGCTACACCTTC.